This record concerns one TCR beta chain sequence. The data derive from a study of blood T cell repertoires in COVID-19. The assay was immunoSEQ multiplex PCR, and TCRdb's table has in-frame clones only and misses some. The sample consists of under 300,000 clones, around 84% of them appearing once. Sequencing used peripheral blood. This receptor was identified in a woman between 70 and 85 years old with active or convalescent COVID-19.

In nucleotides, the CDR3 is TGTGCCATCAGTGACTCCCAAGGTGGGGGACAAAATCAGCCCCAGCATTTT. It yields the protein CAISDSQGGGQNQPQHF. The genes are TRBV10-3 and TRBJ1-5; the D gene is possibly TRBD1 (6 bases). The V gene lost 3 bases and the J gene lost 4 bases, with 19 bases spanning the gap. CDR1 is ENHRY and CDR2 is SYGVKD in the germline V gene. The CDR3 loop spans 17 amino acids.